A single sample gave rise to the 15 T cell receptor beta chains below, sequenced in a study of blood T cell repertoires in COVID-19. Repertoires were generated with immunoSEQ multiplex PCR, while TCRdb's copy carries only in-frame clones and drops some. The sample yields some 150,000 clones, roughly 84% seen once. The sequenced sample consisted of PBMCs or T cells enriched from blood (not recorded which). These receptors were collected from a woman between 50 and 59 years old who had been exposed to COVID-19.

The chain combines TRBV7-2 with TRBJ2-7; no definite D call. V was shortened by 5 bases and J by 3 bases, with 14 bases between the two germline ends. Germline-derived CDR1 and CDR2 are SGHTA and FQGNSA. The CDR3 is 14 residues long. CDR3 sequence reads: CASSVSFPNYEQYF. In DNA, the CDR3 is TGTGCCAGCAGCGTTAGCTTCCCTAACTACGAGCAGTACTTC.

This sequence joins TRBV3-1 (or the pseudogene TRBV3-2) and TRBJ1-5; 8 bases line up with TRBD1. The CDR3 contains 13 residues. CDR1 is LGHDT, CDR2 YNNKEL, per germline (reference sequence). Trimming removed 4 bases from V and 5 bases from J; junction bases left unmatched: 1. Here the CDR3 reads CASSLDRDQPQHF. The CDR3 region has the DNA TGTGCCAGCAGCCTGGACAGGGATCAGCCCCAGCATTTT.

This clone was detected once. This chain connects TRBV18 to TRBJ2-3; possible D gene TRBD2, 7 bases. Trimming removed 0 bases from V and 9 bases from J, with 16 bases in between. Germline V gene lookup returns CDR1 KGHSH and CDR2 LQKENI. This CDR3 comprises 15 residues. CDR3 bases: TGTGCCAGCTCACCACCGGGGGGGGCAGGTACGACGCAGTATTTT. It translates to CASSPPGGAGTTQYF.

The chain couples TRBV4-1 to TRBJ2-1, with 7 positions matching TRBD2. Unmatched junction bases numbered 8, after V lost 5 bases and J lost 7 bases. Per the germline V gene, CDR1 is MGHRA and CDR2 is YSYEKL. CDR3 length: 14 residues. The CDR3 is CASSEQRGWNEQFF. The CDR3 bases are TGCGCCAGCAGCGAGCAGCGGGGCTGGAATGAGCAGTTCTTC.

The V and J genes are TRBV30 and TRBJ1-2; D remains unclear. V dropped 4 bases and J dropped 4 bases, with 10 bases sitting between them. Germline-derived CDR1 and CDR2 are GTSNPN and SVGIG (reference sequence). This CDR3 has 12 residues. This CDR3 reads CAWTPRGYGYTF. For the CDR3, the DNA is TGTGCCTGGACCCCCCGAGGCTATGGCTACACCTTC.

The chain joins TRBV14 to TRBJ1-1; no definite D call. V lost 0 bases and J 6 bases, leaving 14 bases between the germline ends. CDR1 is SGHDN and CDR2 is FVKESK in the germline V gene. The CDR3 extends over 15 amino acids. The CDR3 bases are TGTGCCAGCAGCCAAGAATCCGGTCGGGGATCTGAAGCTTTCTTT. Its translation: CASSQESGRGSEAFF.

The DNA for the CDR3 is TGTGCCATCAGTGAGGAGGGAGCCAAAAACATTCAGTACTTC. Protein product: CAISEEGAKNIQYF. The chain is built from TRBV10-3 and TRBJ2-4; the D gene is possibly TRBD2 (5 bases). CDR3 length: 14 residues. V dropped 2 bases and J dropped 0 bases, with 5 bases sitting between them. Germline V gene sequence: CDR1 ENHRY, CDR2 SYGVKD.

CDR3 sequence: CSVEGSALGIDEQYF. For the CDR3, the DNA is TGCAGCGTTGAGGGGAGTGCACTAGGGATCGACGAGCAGTACTTC. V is TRBV29-1 and J is TRBJ2-7, with a possible D match to TRBD2 (5 bases). The CDR3 runs 15 residues. V was shortened by 3 bases and J by 5 bases, with 20 bases between the two germline ends. The V gene's germline CDR1 is SQVTM and CDR2 ANQGSEA.

This chain links TRBV5-4 with TRBJ2-3, with D possibly TRBD1 on 5 matching bases. Germline V lookup: CDR1 SGHNT, CDR2 YYREEE (reference sequence). V lost 4 bases, J lost 3 bases, and 18 bases lay in between. The CDR3 spans 16 residues. Written as DNA, the CDR3 is TGTGCCAGCAGCCGACAGATAAACAAAGAAACAGATACGCAGTATTTT. Protein: CASSRQINKETDTQYF.

V is TRBV3-1 (or the pseudogene TRBV3-2) and J is TRBJ2-7; D is possibly TRBD2 (6 bases). The CDR3 contains 14 residues. V was pared by 3 bases and J by 0 bases, with 9 bases between. Germline values: CDR1 LGHDT, CDR2 YNNKEL (reference sequence). The CDR3 reads CASSQIAASYEQYF. Here the CDR3 DNA reads TGTGCCAGCAGCCAGATAGCGGCCTCCTACGAGCAGTACTTC.

J is TRBJ1-2 and V is TRBV7-8; no reliable D call. This CDR3 region has 15 residues. CDR1 is SGHVS, CDR2 FQNEAQ, per germline. Trimming removed 1 base at V and 4 bases at J, with 13 bases between. The chain's CDR3 is CASSLDNSLLYGYTF. The CDR3 bases are TGTGCCAGCAGCTTAGATAACAGCCTCCTCTATGGCTACACCTTC.

The chain couples TRBV27 to TRBJ1-5; possibly TRBD1 for D (6 bases). This CDR3 is built from 14 residues. In germline, CDR1 is MNHEY, CDR2 SMNVEV (reference sequence). V was shortened by 6 bases and J by 1 base, with 10 bases between the two germline ends. CDR3 in amino acids: CASRPDRSNQPQHF. The CDR3, as DNA: TGTGCCAGCAGGCCTGACAGGAGCAATCAGCCCCAGCATTTT.

The J gene is TRBJ2-1, the V gene TRBV30; 8 bases fit TRBD2. CDR1 is GTSNPN and CDR2 is SVGIG in the germline V gene (reference sequence). J lost 6 bases, V lost 1 base, and 8 bases had no gene match. CDR3 length: 15 amino acids. The CDR3 DNA sequence: TGTGCCTGGAGTGGTGGGGCGGGAGGAATCAATGAGCAGTTCTTC. Residues: CAWSGGAGGINEQFF.

J is TRBJ2-7 and V is TRBV4-3; no reliable D call. Trimming took off 0 bases at V and 2 bases at J, with 5 bases between the two ends. Germline V gene lookup returns CDR1 LGHNA and CDR2 YSLEER. The CDR3 runs to 13 residues. The CDR3: CASSQESTYEQYF. The CDR3 region has the DNA TGCGCCAGCAGCCAAGAAAGCACCTACGAGCAGTACTTC.

The V gene is TRBV2, the J gene TRBJ2-1; D is perhaps TRBD2 (7 bases). Trimming left V 2 bases short and J 9 bases short, with 11 bases between. Germline-derived CDR1 and CDR2 are SNHLY and FYNNEI. This CDR3 is 13 amino acids long. CDR3: CASSESGGSEQFF. The CDR3, as DNA: TGTGCCAGCAGTGAATCGGGGGGCAGTGAGCAGTTCTTC.